The present entry profiles one T cell receptor beta chain with its context. The source of the sample is a study of T-cell memory formation after mild COVID-19. Whole-study context: TCR clusters mostly belonged to single donors.

The CDR3 loop spans 13 amino acids. The V gene lost 6 bases and the J gene lost 3 bases, with 12 bases spanning the gap. Germline lookup yields CDR1 SQVTM and CDR2 ANQGSEA. A single record per CDR3 protein comes from TCRdb applying MiXCR to the 5' RACE reads. There are 430,000 or so distinct CDR3 sequences in the sample; roughly 25% occur only once, and about an eighth lies in the top ten. The TCR originated in an adult woman who had mild COVID-19 (a few samples of this study predate the infection). Cell type and time point are not known. Sample: PBMCs or a T cell subset sorted from them (not recorded which). The chain joins TRBV29-1 to TRBJ1-5; maybe TRBD1 (6 bases). The CDR3 region has the DNA TGCAGCGTGCCAGGGGAGAACAATCAGCCCCAGCATTTT. Its protein is CSVPGENNQPQHF.